The 17 T cell receptor beta chains below all came from one sample that was sequenced in a study of shared clonotypes between healthy human individuals. Assay: immunoSEQ multiplex PCR; the TCRdb copy retains only in-frame clones and omits some. Of about 1.5 million clones in the sample, nearly 99% were seen once. Sequenced sample: naive CD4+ T cells sorted from blood. Subset here: CD45RA+ positively selected. Receptors originate from a man younger than 40 in good health.

The gene calls are TRBV14 and TRBJ2-2; D may be TRBD1 or TRBD2 (5 bases each). V lost 1 base to trimming and J lost 6 bases, with 9 bases between them. Per the germline V gene, CDR1 is SGHDN and CDR2 is FVKESK. The CDR3 consists of 14 residues. CDR3 sequence reads: CASSQARGAGELFF. In DNA, the CDR3 is TGTGCCAGCAGCCAAGCTCGGGGCGCCGGGGAGCTGTTTTTT.

The chain links TRBV25-1 to TRBJ1-1; the D gene is possibly TRBD1 (5 bases). The CDR3 sequence is 17 residues long. The germline V and J ends were trimmed by 3 bases and 2 bases, with 19 bases remaining between them. From germline, CDR1 is MGHDK and CDR2 SYGVNS. In DNA, the CDR3 is TGTGCCAGCAGTGACTTGGTGACAGCTTTAACAAACACTGAAGCTTTCTTT. Translating it yields CASSDLVTALTNTEAFF.

The chain joins TRBV29-1 to TRBJ2-5, with TRBD2 matching over 7 bases. The ends lost 2 bases at V and 4 bases at J; junction bases unmatched: 4. In germline, CDR1 is SQVTM, CDR2 ANQGSEA. This CDR3 has 13 amino acids. CDR3 DNA: TGCAGCGTTGAATCGGGGGGTTCAGAGACCCAGTACTTC. It translates to CSVESGGSETQYF.

The V call is TRBV21-1, the J call TRBJ2-1; TRBD1 is the table's D call and was not checked against the DNA. TRBV21-1 is an annotated pseudogene. The CDR3 runs to 21 residues. The CDR3 sequence is CASSKVGSGLSGPDIYNEQFF. The CDR3 coding sequence is TGTGCCAGCAGCAAAGTCGGCTCAGGGTTATCAGGGCCGGATATATACAATGAGCAGTTCTTC.

The chain carries TRBV9 and TRBJ2-3; D unclear. This CDR3 has 13 amino acids. Trimming stripped 0 bases from V and 11 bases from J, with 13 bases between. Per the germline V gene, CDR1 is SGDLS and CDR2 is YYNGEE. CDR3 DNA: TGTGCCAGCAGCGTAGTAAAAGAGGCCAGGCAGTATTTT. Amino acids: CASSVVKEARQYF.

The chain couples TRBV28 to TRBJ1-1; 8 bases are a match to TRBD1. V lost 3 bases to trimming and J lost 3 bases; unmatched junction nucleotides: 6. From germline, CDR1 is MDHEN and CDR2 SYDVKM. This CDR3 spans 15 amino acids. Written as DNA, the CDR3 is TGTGCCAGCAGTTTCCGGGGACAGGCACACACTGAAGCTTTCTTT. It translates to CASSFRGQAHTEAFF.

The chain is built from TRBV7-9 and TRBJ1-1; unclear D gene. CDR3 length equals 14 residues. V was clipped by 3 bases and J by 1 base, with 9 bases between them. Germline CDR1 SEHNR, CDR2 FQNEAQ (reference sequence). Here the CDR3 DNA reads TGTGCCAGCAGCTTCAAAGGGTCGAACACTGAAGCTTTCTTT. It translates to CASSFKGSNTEAFF.

This clone was seen just once. The rearrangement links TRBV7-9 to TRBJ2-5, with TRBD1 matching 8 bases. The CDR3 covers 16 residues. CDR1 and CDR2 (germline): SEHNR, FQNEAQ (reference sequence). V lost 6 bases and J lost 5; bases outside the gene matches: 14. CDR3 sequence (DNA): TGTGCCAGCAGTGATCGGGACAGGCAGGGCGGGGAGACCCAGTACTTC. It codes for CASSDRDRQGGETQYF.

The gene calls are TRBV4-3 and TRBJ2-3; 9 bases line up with TRBD1. This CDR3 spans 18 amino acids. Germline trimming cut 0 bases from V and 3 bases from J; bases unmatched to any gene: 10. The germline CDR1 and CDR2 sequences are LGHNA and YSLEER. The CDR3 DNA is TGCGCCAGCAGCCAAGATTCATGGGACAGGGTCGGGACAGATACGCAGTATTTT. The encoded protein is CASSQDSWDRVGTDTQYF.

The chain links TRBV11-2 to TRBJ2-2; D perhaps matches TRBD1 (5 bases). The V gene lost 5 bases and the J gene lost 1 base, with 14 bases spanning the gap. The CDR3 has 16 amino acids. Germline values: CDR1 SGHAT, CDR2 FQNNGV. The CDR3 region has the DNA TGTGCCAGCAGCACCTGGTACAGGCGGAACACCGGGGAGCTGTTTTTT. Its translation is CASSTWYRRNTGELFF.

The rearrangement joins TRBV7-2 to TRBJ2-5, with TRBD2 matching 7 bases. Germline CDR1 reads SGHTA; CDR2 reads FQGNSA. CDR3 length: 17 residues. V shed 4 bases and J 4 bases; nucleotides not matched to a gene: 15. The CDR3 DNA follows: TGTGCCAGCAGCTCGGGGACGGGGCGCGGGAGTGGAGAGACCCAGTACTTC. It specifies CASSSGTGRGSGETQYF.

This chain joins TRBV11-2 and TRBJ1-3; D gene unclear. This CDR3 has 15 residues. The V end was cut by 3 bases, the J end by 4 bases, with 13 bases between. Germline CDR1 is SGHAT and CDR2 is FQNNGV. CDR3 residues: CASSLEATAGNTIYF. The CDR3 region has the DNA TGTGCCAGCAGCTTGGAGGCTACGGCCGGAAACACCATATATTTT.

This clone was recorded only once. This sample includes further DNA sequences coding for the same CDR3. The rearrangement joins TRBV5-1 to TRBJ2-7, with TRBD1 identical over 8 bases. The V segment lost 7 bases and the J segment 2 bases; nucleotides outside the gene matches: 5. Germline CDR1 and CDR2: SGHRS and YFSETQ. This CDR3 has 13 amino acids. The CDR3 bases are TGCGCCAGCTCCCGGACAGGGACCTACGAGCAGTACTTC. The encoded protein is CASSRTGTYEQYF.

The rearrangement joins TRBV7-9 to TRBJ2-5, with 7 bases aligning to TRBD1. V was pared by 4 bases and J by 5 bases, with 10 bases of the junction left unmatched. The CDR3 runs to 15 residues. The germline V gene encodes CDR1 SEHNR and CDR2 FQNEAQ (reference sequence). The CDR3 DNA follows: TGTGCCAGCAGCTCAAACCGGGACAGATTTGAGACCCAGTACTTC. Translated, it gives CASSSNRDRFETQYF.

V gene TRBV7-9 combines with J gene TRBJ2-2; no reliable D call. Germline CDR1 is SEHNR and CDR2 is FQNEAQ (reference sequence). CDR3 size: 12 residues. The V end was cut by 5 bases, the J end by 6 bases, with 7 bases between. The CDR3 DNA reads as TGTGCCAGCAGCCTTCTGTCCGGGGAGCTGTTTTTT. Residues: CASSLLSGELFF.

V and J are TRBV27 and TRBJ2-1, with no clear D. The CDR3 runs 15 residues. The ends were cut back, 0 bases at V and 4 bases at J, with 10 bases in the middle. Per germline, CDR1 MNHEY and CDR2 SMNVEV (reference sequence). The CDR3 region has the DNA TGTGCCAGCAGTTTATCGCCCCCCCAATACAATGAGCAGTTCTTC. Translation: CASSLSPPQYNEQFF.

The chain links TRBV5-1 to TRBJ2-3; 15 bases map to TRBD2. The CDR3 totals 17 residues. Germline V gene lookup returns CDR1 SGHRS and CDR2 YFSETQ. V lost 4 bases and J lost 3; bases outside the gene matches: 6. CDR3 bases: TGCGCCAGCAGCCGGGGACTAGCGGGAGGTCTTACAGATACGCAGTATTTT. This encodes CASSRGLAGGLTDTQYF.